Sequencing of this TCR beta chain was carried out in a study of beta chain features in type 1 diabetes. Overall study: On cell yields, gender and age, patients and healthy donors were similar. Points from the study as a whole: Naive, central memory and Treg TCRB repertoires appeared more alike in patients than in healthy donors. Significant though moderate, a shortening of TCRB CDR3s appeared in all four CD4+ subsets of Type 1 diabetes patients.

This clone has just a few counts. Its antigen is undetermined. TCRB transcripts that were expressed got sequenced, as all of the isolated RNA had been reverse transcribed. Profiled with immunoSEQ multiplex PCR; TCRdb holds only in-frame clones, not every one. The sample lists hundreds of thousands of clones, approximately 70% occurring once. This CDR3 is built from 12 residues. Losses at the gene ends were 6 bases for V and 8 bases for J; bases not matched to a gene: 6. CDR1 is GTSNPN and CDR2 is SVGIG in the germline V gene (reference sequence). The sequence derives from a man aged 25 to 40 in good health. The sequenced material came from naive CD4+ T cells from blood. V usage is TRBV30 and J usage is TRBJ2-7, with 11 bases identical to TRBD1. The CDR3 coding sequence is TGTGCCTGCATCGGGACAGGGGGAAAGCAGTACTTC. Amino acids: CACIGTGGKQYF.